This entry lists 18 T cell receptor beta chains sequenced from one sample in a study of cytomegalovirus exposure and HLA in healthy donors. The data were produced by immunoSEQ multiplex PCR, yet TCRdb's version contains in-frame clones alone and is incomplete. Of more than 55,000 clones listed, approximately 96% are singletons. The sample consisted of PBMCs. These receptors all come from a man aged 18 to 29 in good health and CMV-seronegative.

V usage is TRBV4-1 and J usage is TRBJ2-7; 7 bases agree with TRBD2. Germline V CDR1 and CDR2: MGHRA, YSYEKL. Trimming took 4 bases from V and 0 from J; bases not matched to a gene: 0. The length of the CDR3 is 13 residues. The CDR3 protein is CASSRDYSYEQYF. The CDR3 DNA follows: TGCGCCAGCAGCCGGGACTACTCCTACGAGCAGTACTTC.

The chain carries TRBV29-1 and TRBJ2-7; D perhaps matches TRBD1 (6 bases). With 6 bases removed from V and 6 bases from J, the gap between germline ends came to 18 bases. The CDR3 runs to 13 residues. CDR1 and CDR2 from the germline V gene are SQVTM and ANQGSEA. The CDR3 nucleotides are TGCAGCGTCGGTACAGGGATGGGCGGCGAGCAGTACTTC. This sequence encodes CSVGTGMGGEQYF.

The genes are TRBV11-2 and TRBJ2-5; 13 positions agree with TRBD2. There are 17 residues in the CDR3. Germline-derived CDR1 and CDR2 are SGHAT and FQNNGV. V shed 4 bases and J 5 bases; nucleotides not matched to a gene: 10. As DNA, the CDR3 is TGTGCCAGCAGCTCAAGGACTAGCGGGAGTTTCTGGGAGACCCAGTACTTC. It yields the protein CASSSRTSGSFWETQYF.

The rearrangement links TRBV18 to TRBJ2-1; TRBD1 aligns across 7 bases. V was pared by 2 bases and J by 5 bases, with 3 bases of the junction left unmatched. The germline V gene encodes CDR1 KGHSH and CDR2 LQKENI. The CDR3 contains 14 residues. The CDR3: CASSPTDRDNEQFF. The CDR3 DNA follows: TGTGCCAGCTCACCAACTGACAGGGACAATGAGCAGTTCTTC.

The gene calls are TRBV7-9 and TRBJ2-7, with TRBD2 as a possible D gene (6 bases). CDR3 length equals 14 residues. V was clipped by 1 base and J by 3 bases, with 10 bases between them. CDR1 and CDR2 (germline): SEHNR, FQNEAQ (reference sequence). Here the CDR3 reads CASSLGWGDYEQYF. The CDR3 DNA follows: TGTGCCAGCAGCTTAGGATGGGGGGACTACGAGCAGTACTTC.

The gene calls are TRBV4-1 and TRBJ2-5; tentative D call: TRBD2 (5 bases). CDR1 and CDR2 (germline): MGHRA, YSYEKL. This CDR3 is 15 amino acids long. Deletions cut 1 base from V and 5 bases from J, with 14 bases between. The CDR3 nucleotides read TGCGCCAGCAGCCAAGCCGCGACACGGGGTGAGACCCAGTACTTC. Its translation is CASSQAATRGETQYF.

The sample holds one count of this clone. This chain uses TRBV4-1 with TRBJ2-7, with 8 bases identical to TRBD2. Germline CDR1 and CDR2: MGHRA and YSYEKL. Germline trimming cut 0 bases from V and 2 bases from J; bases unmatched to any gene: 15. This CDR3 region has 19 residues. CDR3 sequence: CASSQDKISSSGTTYEQYF. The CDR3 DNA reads TGCGCCAGCAGCCAAGATAAGATTTCGAGTAGCGGGACCACCTACGAGCAGTACTTC.

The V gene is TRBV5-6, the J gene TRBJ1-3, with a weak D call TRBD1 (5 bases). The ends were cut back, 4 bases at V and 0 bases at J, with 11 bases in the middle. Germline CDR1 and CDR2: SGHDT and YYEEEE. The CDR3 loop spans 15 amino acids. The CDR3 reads CASSRWTYSGNTIYF. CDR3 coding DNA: TGTGCCAGCAGCCGTTGGACATACTCTGGAAACACCATATATTTT.

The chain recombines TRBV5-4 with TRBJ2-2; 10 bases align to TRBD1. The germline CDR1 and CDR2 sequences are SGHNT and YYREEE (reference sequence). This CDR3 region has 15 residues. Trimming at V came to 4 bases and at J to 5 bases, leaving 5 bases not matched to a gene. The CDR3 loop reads CASSEGQGQTGELFF. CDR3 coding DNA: TGTGCCAGCAGCGAGGGACAGGGGCAAACCGGGGAGCTGTTTTTT.

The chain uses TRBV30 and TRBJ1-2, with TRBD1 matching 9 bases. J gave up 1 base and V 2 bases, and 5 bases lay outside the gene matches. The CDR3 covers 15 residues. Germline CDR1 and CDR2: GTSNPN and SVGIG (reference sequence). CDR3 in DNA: TGTGCCTGGAGTATGGGACAGGGTAATAACTATGGCTACACCTTC. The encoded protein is CAWSMGQGNNYGYTF.

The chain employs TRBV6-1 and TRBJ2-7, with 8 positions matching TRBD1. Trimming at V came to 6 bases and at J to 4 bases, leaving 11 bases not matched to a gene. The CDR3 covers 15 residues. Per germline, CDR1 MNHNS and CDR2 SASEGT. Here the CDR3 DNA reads TGTGCCAGCAGAGTTTACCGGGACAGGAGGTACGAGCAGTACTTC. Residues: CASRVYRDRRYEQYF.

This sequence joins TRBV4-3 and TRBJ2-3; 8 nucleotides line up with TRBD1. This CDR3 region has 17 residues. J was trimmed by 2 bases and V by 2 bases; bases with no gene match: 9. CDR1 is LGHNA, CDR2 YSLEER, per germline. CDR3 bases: TGCGCCAGCAGCCAATATACTGGACAGGGAGCCACAGATACGCAGTATTTT. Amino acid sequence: CASSQYTGQGATDTQYF.

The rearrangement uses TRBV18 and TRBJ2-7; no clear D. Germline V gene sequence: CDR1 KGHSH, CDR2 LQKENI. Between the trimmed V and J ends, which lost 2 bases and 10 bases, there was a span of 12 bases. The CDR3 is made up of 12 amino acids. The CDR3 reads CASSPGRNRQYF. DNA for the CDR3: TGTGCCAGCTCACCAGGTAGGAACAGACAGTACTTC.

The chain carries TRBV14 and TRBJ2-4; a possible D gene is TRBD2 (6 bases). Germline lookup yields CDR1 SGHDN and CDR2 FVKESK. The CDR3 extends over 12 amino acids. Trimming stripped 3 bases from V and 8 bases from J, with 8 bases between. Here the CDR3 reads CASSQGGHIQYF. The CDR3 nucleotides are TGTGCCAGCAGCCAGGGAGGACACATTCAGTACTTC.

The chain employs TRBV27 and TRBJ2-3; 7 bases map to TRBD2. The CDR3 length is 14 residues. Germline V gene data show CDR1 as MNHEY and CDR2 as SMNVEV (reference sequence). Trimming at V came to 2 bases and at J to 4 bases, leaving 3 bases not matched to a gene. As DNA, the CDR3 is TGTGCCAGCAGTTTAGCGGGAGTGGCAGATACGCAGTATTTT. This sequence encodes CASSLAGVADTQYF.

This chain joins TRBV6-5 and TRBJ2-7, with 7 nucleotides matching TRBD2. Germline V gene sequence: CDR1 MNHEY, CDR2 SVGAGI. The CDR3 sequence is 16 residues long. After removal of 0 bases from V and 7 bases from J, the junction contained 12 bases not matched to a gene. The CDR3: CASSYSLAGARGEQYF. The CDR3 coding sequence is TGTGCCAGCAGTTACTCGCTTGCGGGAGCCCGTGGGGAGCAGTACTTC.

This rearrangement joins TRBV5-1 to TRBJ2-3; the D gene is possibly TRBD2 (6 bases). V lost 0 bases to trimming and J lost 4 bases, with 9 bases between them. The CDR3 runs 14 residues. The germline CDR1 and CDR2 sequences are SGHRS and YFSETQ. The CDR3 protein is CASSLERVADTQYF. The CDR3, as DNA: TGCGCCAGCAGCTTGGAGCGGGTTGCAGATACGCAGTATTTT.

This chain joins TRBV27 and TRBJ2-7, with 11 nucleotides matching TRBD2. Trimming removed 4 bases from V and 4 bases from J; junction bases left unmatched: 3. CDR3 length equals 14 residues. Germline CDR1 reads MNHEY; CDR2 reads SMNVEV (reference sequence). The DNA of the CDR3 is TGTGCCAGCAGTTACACTAGCGGGAGTTACGAGCAGTACTTC. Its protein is CASSYTSGSYEQYF.